The 4 T cell receptor beta chains listed next were all sequenced from one sample in a study of T cells in localized non-small cell lung cancer. Some clones are missing from TCRdb's copy, which holds only in-frame ones; the method was immunoSEQ multiplex PCR. The sample has tens of thousands of clones, almost 90% seen once. The starting material was peripheral blood, obtained before any cancer treatment. These TCRs come from a female donor at least 60 years old with stage I squamous cell lung carcinoma.

There are a few counts of this clone. This sequence joins TRBV5-1 and TRBJ2-2; D assignment may be TRBD1 or TRBD2 (5 bases each). The CDR3 extends over 14 amino acids. Germline V CDR1 and CDR2: SGHRS, YFSETQ. The V and J ends lost 1 base and 6 bases respectively, with 10 bases between them. CDR3 coding DNA: TGCGCCAGCAGCTTGAGCCAGGGACCCGGGGAGCTGTTTTTT. Its translation: CASSLSQGPGELFF.

This clone was recorded only once. The chain employs TRBV27 and TRBJ1-5; D gene ambiguous. The CDR3 is 15 residues long. Per the germline V gene, CDR1 is MNHEY and CDR2 is SMNVEV (reference sequence). The V end was cut by 5 bases, the J end by 11 bases, with 22 bases between. CDR3 bases: TGTGCCAGCAGTACGAATAGGGCGGGGTTGAAGTCCCAGCATTTT. It is translated as CASSTNRAGLKSQHF.

Details on this clone: Relative to the germline gene, one junction end is altered; a read error may explain this. The same CDR3 is also encoded by other DNA sequences in this sample. J is TRBJ1-5 and V is TRBV10-2; D ambiguous. This CDR3 comprises 15 residues. Germline loops: CDR1 WSHSY, CDR2 SAAADI. This CDR3 is CASSGEAAPNQPQHF. The CDR3 DNA sequence: TGCGCTAGCAGTGGGGAGGCGGCGCCCAATCAGCCCCAGCATTTT.

The chain joins TRBV18 to TRBJ1-3; D is ambiguous. The CDR3 totals 14 residues. Germline-derived CDR1 and CDR2 are KGHSH and LQKENI. V was shortened by 3 bases and J by 1 base, with 7 bases between the two germline ends. The CDR3 spells CASSPGRSGNTIYF. CDR3 nucleotides: TGTGCCAGCTCACCTGGACGTTCTGGAAACACCATATATTTT.